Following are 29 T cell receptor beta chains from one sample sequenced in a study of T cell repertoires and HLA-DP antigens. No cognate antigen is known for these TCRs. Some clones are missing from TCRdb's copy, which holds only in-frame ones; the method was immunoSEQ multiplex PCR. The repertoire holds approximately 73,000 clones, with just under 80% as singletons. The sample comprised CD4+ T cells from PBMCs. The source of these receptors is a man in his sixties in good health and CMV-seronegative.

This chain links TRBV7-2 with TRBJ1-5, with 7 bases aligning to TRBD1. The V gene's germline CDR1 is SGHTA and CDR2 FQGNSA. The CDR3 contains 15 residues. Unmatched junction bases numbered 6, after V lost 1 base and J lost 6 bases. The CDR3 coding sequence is TGTGCCAGCAGCTTAGAAGGAGGGGGCGTTCAGCCCCAGCATTTT. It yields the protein CASSLEGGGVQPQHF.

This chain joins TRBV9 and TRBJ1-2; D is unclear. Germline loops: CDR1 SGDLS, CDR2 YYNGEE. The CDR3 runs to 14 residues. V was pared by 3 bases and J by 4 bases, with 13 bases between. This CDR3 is CASSEFDGSYGYTF. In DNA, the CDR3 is TGTGCCAGCAGCGAATTCGACGGTTCCTATGGCTACACCTTC.

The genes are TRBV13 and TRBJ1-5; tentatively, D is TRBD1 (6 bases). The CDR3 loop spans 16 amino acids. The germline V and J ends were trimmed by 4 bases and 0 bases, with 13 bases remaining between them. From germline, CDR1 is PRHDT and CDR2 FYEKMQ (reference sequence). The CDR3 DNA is TGTGCCAGCAGCTCCCGGGGGGCGGATAGCAATCAGCCCCAGCATTTT. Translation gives CASSSRGADSNQPQHF.

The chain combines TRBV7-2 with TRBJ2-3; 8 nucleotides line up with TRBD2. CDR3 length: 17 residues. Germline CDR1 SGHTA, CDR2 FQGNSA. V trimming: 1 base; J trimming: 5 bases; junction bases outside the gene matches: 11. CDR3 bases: TGTGCCAGCAGCTTAGGCCCACAGCGGGGGACTCAAGATACGCAGTATTTT. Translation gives CASSLGPQRGTQDTQYF.

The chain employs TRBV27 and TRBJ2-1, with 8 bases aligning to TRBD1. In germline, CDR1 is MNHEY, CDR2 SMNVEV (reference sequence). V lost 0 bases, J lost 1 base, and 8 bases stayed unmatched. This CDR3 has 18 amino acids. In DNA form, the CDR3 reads TGTGCCAGCAGTTTATCACGGACAGGGATGTCGTCCTACAATGAGCAGTTCTTC. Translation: CASSLSRTGMSSYNEQFF.

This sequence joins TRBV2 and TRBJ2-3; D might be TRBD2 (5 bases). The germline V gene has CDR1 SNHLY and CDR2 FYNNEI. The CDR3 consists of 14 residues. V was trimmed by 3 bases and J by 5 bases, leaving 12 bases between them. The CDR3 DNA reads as TGTGCCAGCAGTGATTTGCTAGGAGGAGATACGCAGTATTTT. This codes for CASSDLLGGDTQYF.

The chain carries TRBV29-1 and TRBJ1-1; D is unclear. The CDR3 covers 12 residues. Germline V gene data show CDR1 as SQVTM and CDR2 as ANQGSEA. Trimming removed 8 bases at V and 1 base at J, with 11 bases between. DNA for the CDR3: TGCAGCCTCAGCGTTACGAACACTGAAGCTTTCTTT. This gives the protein CSLSVTNTEAFF.

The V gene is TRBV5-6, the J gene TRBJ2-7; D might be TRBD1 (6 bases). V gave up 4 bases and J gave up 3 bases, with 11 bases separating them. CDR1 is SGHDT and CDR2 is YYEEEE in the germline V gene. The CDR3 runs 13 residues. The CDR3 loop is CASSEGHHYEQYF. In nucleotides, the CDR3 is TGTGCCAGCAGCGAGGGACACCACTACGAGCAGTACTTC.

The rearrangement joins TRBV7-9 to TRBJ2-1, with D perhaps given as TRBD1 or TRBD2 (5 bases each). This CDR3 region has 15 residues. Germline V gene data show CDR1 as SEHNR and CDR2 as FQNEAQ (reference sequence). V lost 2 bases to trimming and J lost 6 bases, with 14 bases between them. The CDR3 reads CASSLLRDLGNEQFF. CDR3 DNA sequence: TGTGCCAGCAGCTTACTTCGGGACCTGGGCAATGAGCAGTTCTTC.

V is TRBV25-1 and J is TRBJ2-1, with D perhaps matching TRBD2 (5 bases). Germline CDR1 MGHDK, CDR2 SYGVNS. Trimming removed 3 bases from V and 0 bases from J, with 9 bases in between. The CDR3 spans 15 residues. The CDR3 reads CASSDPRDSYNEQFF. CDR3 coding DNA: TGTGCCAGCAGTGACCCACGGGACTCCTACAATGAGCAGTTCTTC. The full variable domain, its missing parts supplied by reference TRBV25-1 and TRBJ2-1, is EADIYQTPRYLVIGTGKKITLECSQTMGHDKMYWYQQDPGMELHLIHYSYGVNSTEKGDLSSESTVSRIRTEHFPLTLESARPSHTSQYLCASSDPRDSYNEQFFGPGTRLTVL.

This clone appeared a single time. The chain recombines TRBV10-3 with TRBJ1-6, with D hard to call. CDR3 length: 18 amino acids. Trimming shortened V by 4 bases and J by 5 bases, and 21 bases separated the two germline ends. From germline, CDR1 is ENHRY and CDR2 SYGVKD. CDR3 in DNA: TGTGCCATCAGTGCCAGCCACCCCTCGCAAACGGATAATTCACCCCTCCACTTT. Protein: CAISASHPSQTDNSPLHF.

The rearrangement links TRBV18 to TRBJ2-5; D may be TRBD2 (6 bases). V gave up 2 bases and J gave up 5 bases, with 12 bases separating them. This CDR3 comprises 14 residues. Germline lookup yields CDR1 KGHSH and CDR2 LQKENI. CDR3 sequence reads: CASSPERVLETQYF. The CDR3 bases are TGTGCCAGCTCACCAGAGCGGGTGCTGGAGACCCAGTACTTC.

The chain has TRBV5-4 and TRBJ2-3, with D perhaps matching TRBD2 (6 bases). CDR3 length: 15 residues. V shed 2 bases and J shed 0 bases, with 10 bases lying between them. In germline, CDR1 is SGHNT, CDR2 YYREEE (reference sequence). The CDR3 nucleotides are TGTGCCAGCAGCTTTGGCGGGGTGAGCACAGATACGCAGTATTTT. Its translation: CASSFGGVSTDTQYF.

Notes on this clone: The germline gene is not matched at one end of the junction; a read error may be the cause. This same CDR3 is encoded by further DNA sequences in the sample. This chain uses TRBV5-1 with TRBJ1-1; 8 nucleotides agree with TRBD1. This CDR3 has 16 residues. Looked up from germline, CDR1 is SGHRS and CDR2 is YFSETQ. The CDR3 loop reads CASSGGDRRGNTEAFF. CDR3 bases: TGCGCCAGCAGCGGGGGGGACAGGCGAGGGAACACCGAAGCTTTCTTT.

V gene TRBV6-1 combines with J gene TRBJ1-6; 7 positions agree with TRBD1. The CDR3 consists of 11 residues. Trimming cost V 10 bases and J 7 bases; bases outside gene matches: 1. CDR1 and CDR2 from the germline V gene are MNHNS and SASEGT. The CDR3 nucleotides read TGTGCCACCAGGGGGAATTCACCCCTCCACTTT. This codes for CATRGNSPLHF.

The CDR3 protein is CASSGRGGRDTEAFF. The CDR3 DNA reads TGTGCCAGCTCAGGGAGGGGAGGACGGGACACTGAAGCTTTCTTT. The chain joins TRBV21-1 to TRBJ1-1. TRBV21-1 counts as a pseudogene. The CDR3 has 15 amino acids.

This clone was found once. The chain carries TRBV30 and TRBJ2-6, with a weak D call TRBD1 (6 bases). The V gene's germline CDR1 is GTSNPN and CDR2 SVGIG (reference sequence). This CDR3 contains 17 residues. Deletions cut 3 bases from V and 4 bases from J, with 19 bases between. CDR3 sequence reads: CAWSEGKGGTGANVLTF. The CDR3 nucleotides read TGTGCCTGGAGCGAAGGAAAAGGGGGTACCGGGGCCAACGTCCTGACTTTC.

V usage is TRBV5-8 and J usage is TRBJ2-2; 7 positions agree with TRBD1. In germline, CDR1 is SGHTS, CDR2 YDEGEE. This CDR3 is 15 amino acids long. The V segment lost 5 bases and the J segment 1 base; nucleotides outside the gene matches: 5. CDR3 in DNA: TGTGCCAGCAGGGAGAGGACAGGGAACACCGGGGAGCTGTTTTTT. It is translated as CASRERTGNTGELFF. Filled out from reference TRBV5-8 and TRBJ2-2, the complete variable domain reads EAGVTQSPTHLIKTRGQQATLRCSPISGHTSVYWYQQALGLGLQFLLWYDEGEERNRGNFPPRFSGRQFPNYSSELNVNALELEDSALYLCASRERTGNTGELFFGEGSRLTVL.

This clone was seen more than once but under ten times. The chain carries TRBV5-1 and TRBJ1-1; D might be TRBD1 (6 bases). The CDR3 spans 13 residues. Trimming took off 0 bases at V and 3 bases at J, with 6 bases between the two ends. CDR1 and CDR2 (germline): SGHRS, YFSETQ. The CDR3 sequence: CASSLGQDTEAFF. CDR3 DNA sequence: TGCGCCAGCAGCTTGGGACAGGACACTGAAGCTTTCTTT.

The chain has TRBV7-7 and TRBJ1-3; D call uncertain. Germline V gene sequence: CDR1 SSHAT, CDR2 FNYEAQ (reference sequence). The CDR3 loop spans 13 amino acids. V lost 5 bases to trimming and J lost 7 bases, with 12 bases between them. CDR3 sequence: CASSPGLRNTIYF. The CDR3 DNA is TGTGCCAGCAGCCCAGGCCTACGGAACACCATATATTTT. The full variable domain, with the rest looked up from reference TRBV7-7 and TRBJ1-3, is GAGVSQSPRYKVTKRGQDVTLRCDPISSHATLYWYQQALGQGPEFLTYFNYEAQPDKSGLPSDRFSAERPEGSISTLTIQRTEQRDSAMYRCASSPGLRNTIYFGEGSWLTVV.

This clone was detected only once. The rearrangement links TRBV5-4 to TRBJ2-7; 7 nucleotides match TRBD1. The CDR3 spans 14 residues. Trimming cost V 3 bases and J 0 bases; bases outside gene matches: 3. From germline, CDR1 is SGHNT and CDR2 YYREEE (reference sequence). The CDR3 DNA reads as TGTGCCAGCAGCTGGGACAGTCTCTCCTACGAGCAGTACTTC. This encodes CASSWDSLSYEQYF.

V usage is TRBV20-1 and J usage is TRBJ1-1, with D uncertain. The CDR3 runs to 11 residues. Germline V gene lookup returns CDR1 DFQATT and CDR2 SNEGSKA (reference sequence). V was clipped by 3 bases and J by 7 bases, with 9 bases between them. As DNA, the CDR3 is TGCAGTGCTAGCAGTCCTCGTGAAGCTTTCTTT. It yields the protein CSASSPREAFF.

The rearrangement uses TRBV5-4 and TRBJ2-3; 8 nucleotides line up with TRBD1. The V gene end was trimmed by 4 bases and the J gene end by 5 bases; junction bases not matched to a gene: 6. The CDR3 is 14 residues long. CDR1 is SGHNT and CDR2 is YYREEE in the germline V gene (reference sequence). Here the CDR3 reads CASSDQGAGDTQYF. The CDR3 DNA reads TGTGCCAGCAGCGACCAGGGGGCAGGAGATACGCAGTATTTT.

CDR3 bases: TGTGCCAGCAGCCAGGACAGGGTAGATACGCAGTATTTT. It is translated as CASSQDRVDTQYF. The chain combines TRBV6-6 with TRBJ2-3, with TRBD1 matching 8 bases. The CDR3 is made up of 13 amino acids. The germline V gene has CDR1 MNHNY and CDR2 SVGAGI (reference sequence). J gave up 5 bases and V 6 bases, and 4 bases lay outside the gene matches.

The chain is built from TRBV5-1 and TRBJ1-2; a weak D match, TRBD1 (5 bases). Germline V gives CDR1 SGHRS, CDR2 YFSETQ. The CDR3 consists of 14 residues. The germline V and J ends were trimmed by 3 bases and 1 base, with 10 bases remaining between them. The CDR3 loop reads CASSWPGDNYGYTF. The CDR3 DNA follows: TGCGCCAGCAGCTGGCCGGGGGATAACTATGGCTACACCTTC.

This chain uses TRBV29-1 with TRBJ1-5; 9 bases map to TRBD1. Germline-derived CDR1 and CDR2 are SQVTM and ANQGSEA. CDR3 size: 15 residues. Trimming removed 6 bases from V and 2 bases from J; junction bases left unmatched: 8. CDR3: CSVATTGGGNQPQHF. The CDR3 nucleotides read TGCAGCGTAGCGACAACAGGGGGCGGCAATCAGCCCCAGCATTTT.

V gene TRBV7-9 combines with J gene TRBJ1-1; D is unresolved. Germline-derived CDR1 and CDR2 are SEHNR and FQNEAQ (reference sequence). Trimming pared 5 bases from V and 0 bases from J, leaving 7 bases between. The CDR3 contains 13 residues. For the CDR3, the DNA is TGTGCCAGCAGCCCACATATGAACACTGAAGCTTTCTTT. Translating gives CASSPHMNTEAFF.

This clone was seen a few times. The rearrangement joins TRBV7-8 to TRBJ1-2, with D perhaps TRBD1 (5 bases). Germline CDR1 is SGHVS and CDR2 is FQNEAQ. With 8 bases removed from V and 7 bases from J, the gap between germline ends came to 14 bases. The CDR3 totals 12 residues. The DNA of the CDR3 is TGTGCCAGCGCTTGGGGGGATGGTGGCTACACCTTC. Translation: CASAWGDGGYTF.

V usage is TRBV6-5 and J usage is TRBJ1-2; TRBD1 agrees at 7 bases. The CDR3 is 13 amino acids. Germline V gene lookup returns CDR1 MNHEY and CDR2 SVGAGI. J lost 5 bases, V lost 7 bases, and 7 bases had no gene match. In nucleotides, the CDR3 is TGTGCCAGCAAAAGGGACAGAAAATATGGCTACACCTTC. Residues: CASKRDRKYGYTF.